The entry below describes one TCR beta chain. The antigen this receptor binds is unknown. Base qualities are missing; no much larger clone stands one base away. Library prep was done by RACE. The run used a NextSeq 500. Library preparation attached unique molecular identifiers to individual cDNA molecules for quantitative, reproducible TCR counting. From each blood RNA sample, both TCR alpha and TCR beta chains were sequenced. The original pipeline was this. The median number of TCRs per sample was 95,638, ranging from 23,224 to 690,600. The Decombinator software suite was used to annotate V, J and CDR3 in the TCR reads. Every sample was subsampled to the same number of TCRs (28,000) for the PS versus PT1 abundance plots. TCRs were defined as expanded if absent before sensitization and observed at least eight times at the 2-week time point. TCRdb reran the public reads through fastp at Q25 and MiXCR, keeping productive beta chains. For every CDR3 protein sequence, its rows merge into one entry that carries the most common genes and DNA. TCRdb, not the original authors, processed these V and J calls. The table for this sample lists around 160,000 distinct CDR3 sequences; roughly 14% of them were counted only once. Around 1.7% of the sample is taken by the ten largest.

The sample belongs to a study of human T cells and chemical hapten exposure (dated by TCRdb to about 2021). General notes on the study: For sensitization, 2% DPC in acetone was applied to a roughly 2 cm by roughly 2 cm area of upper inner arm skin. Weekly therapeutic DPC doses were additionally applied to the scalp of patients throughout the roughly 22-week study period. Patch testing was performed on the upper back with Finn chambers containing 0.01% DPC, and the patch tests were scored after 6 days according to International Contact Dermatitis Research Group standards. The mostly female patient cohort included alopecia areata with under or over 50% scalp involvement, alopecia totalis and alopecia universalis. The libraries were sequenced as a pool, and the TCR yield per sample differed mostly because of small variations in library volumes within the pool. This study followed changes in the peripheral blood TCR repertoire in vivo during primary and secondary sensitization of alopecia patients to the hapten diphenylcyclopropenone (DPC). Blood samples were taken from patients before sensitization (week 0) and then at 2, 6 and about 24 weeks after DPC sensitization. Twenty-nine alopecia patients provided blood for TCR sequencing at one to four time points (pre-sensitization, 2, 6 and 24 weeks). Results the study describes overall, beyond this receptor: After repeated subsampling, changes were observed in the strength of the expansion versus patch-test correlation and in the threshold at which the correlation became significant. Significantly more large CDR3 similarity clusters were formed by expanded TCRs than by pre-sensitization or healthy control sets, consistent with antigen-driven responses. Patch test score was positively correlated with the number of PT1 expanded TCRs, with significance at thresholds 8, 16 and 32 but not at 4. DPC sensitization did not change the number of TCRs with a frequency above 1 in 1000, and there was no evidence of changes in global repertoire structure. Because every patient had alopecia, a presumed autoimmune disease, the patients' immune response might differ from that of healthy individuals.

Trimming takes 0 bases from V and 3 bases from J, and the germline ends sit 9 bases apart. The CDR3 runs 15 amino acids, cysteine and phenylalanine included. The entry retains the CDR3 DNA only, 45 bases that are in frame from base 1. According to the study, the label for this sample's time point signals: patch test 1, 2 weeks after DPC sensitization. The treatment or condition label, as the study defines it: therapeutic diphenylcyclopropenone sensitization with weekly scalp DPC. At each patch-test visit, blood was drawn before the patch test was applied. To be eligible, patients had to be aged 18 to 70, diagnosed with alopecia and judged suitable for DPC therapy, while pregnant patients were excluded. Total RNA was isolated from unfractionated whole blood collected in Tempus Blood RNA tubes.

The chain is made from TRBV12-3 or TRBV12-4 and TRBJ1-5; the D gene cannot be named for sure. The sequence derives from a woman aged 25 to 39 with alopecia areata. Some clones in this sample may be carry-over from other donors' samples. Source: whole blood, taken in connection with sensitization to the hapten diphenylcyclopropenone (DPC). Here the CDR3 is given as CASSLASGNNQPQHF. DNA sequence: TGTGCCAGCAGTTTAGCCTCGGGGAACAATCAGCCCCAGCATTTT.